This T cell receptor (beta chain) was recorded in a study of T cells in localized non-small cell lung cancer. Study results and limitations: Uninvolved adjacent lung showed higher T cell clonality than tumor.

Generated by immunoSEQ multiplex PCR, the TCRdb table keeps only in-frame clones and is missing some. This table holds 14,000 to 15,000 clones, 75% to 90% found once. Per germline, CDR1 SGHTA and CDR2 FQGNSA. The CDR3 runs to 18 residues. The V and J ends lost 6 bases and 1 base, in that order; junction bases with no gene match: 12. About this clone itself: Its antigen is still unknown.

Sequences were derived from peripheral blood, sampled before any cancer treatment. The chain joins TRBV7-2 to TRBJ2-3, with TRBD2 matching over 11 bases. The clonotype originates from a woman aged 35 to 70 with stage I lung adenocarcinoma. CDR3 protein: CASSTPSGGNPRTDTQYF. CDR3 DNA sequence: TGTGCCAGCAGTACCCCTAGCGGGGGGAACCCTCGCACAGATACGCAGTATTTT.